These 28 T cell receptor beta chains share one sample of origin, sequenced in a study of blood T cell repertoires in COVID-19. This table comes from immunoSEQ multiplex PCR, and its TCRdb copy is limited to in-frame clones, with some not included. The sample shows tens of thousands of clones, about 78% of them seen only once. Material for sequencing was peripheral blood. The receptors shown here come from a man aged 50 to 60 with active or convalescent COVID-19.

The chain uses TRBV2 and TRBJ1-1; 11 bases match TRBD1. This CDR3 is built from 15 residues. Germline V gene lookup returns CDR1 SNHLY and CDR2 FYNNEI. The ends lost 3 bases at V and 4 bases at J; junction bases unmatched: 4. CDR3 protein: CASSESGQGATEAFF. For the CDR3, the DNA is TGTGCCAGCAGTGAGTCAGGACAGGGGGCCACTGAAGCTTTCTTT.

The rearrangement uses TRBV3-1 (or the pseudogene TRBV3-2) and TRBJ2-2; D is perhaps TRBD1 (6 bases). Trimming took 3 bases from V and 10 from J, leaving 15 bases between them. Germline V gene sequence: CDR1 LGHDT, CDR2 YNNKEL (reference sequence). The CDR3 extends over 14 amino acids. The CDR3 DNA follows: TGTGCCAGCAGCCAGGCTGACAGGCGTGCGGAGCTGTTTTTT. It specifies CASSQADRRAELFF.

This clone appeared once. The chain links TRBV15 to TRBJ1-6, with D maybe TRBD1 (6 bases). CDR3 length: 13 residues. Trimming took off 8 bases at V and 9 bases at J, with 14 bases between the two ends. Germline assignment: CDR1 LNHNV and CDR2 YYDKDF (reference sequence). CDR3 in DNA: TGTGCCACCGGGCGGGGGCGCGGTTCACCCCTCCACTTT. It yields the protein CATGRGRGSPLHF.

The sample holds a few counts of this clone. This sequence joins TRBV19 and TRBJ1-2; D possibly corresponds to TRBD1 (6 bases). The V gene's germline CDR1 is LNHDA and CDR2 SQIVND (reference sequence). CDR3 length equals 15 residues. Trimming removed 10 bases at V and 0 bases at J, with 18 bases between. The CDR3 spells CATQGILESNYGYTF. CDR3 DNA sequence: TGTGCCACACAGGGAATCTTGGAGTCTAACTATGGCTACACCTTC.

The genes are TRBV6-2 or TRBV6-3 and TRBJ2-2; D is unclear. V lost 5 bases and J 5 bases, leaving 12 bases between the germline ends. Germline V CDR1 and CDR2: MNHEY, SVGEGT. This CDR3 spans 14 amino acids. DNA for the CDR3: TGTGCCAGCAGTCAAAGCACTAAGACCGGGGAGCTGTTTTTT. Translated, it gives CASSQSTKTGELFF.

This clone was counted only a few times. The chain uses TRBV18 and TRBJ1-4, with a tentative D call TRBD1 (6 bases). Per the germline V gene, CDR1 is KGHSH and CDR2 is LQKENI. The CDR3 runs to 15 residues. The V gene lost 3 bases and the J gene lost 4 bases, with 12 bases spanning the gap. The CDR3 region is CASSPTGMGNEKLFF. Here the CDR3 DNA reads TGTGCCAGCTCACCTACAGGGATGGGTAATGAAAAACTGTTTTTT. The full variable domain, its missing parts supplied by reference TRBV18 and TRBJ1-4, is NAGVMQNPRHLVRRRGQEARLRCSPMKGHSHVYWYRQLPEEGLKFMVYLQKENIIDESGMPKERFSAEFPKEGPSILRIQQVVRGDSAAYFCASSPTGMGNEKLFFGSGTQLSVL.

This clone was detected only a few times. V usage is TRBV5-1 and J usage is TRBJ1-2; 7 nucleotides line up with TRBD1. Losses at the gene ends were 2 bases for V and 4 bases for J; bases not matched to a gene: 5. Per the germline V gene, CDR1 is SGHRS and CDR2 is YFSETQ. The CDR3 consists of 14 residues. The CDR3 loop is CASSLEQGFYGYTF. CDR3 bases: TGCGCCAGCAGCTTAGAACAGGGGTTCTATGGCTACACCTTC.

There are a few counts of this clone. CDR3 in amino acids: CASSWRENQPQHF. The CDR3 coding sequence is TGTGCCAGCAGCTGGAGGGAAAATCAGCCCCAGCATTTT. The chain carries TRBV5-5 and TRBJ1-5; D not certain. In germline, CDR1 is SGHKS, CDR2 YYEKEE (reference sequence). The CDR3 extends over 13 amino acids. The ends were cut back, 3 bases at V and 4 bases at J, with 8 bases in the middle.

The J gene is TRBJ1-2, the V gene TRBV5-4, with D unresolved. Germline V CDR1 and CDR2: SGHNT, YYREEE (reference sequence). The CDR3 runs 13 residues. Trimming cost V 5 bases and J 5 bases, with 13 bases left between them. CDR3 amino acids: CASRSTENYGYTF. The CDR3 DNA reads TGTGCCAGCAGATCAACCGAGAATTATGGCTACACCTTC.

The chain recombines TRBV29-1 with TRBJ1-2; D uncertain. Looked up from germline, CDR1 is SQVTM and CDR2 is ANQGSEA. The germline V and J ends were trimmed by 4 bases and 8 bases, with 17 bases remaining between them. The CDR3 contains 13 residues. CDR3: CSVAARLYGGYTF. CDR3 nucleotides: TGCAGCGTTGCTGCCAGACTCTATGGGGGCTACACCTTC.

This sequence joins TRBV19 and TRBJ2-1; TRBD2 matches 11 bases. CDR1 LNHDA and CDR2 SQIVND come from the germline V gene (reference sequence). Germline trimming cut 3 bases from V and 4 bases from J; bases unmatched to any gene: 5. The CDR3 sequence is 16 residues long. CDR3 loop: CASSIRGTSGYNEQFF. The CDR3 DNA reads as TGTGCCAGTAGTATTCGCGGGACTAGCGGTTACAATGAGCAGTTCTTC.

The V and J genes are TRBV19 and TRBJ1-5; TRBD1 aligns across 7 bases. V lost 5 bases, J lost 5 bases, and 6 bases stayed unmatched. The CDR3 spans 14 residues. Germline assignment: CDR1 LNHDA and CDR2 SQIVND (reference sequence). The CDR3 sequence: CASSRGQAHQPQHF. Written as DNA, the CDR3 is TGTGCCAGTAGTCGCGGACAGGCCCATCAGCCCCAGCATTTT.

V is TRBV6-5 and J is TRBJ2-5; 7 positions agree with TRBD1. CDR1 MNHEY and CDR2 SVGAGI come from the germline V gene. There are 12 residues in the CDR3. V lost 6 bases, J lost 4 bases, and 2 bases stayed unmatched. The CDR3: CASSRDRETQYF. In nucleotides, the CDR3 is TGTGCCAGCAGCCGGGACAGAGAGACCCAGTACTTC.

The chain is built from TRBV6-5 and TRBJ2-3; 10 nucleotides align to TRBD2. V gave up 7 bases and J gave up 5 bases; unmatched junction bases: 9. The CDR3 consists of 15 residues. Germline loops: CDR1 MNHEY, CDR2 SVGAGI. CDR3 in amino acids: CASIAVAGGGDTQYF. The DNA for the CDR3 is TGTGCCAGCATTGCGGTAGCGGGGGGCGGAGATACGCAGTATTTT.

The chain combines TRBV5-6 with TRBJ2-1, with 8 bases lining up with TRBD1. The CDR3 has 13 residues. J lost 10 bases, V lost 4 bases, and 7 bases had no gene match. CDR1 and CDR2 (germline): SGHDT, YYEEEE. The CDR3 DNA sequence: TGTGCCAGCAGCGGCGGACAGGGCTGGGAGCAGTTCTTC. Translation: CASSGGQGWEQFF. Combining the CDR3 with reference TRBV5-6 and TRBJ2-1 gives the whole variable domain DAGVTQSPTHLIKTRGQQVTLRCSPKSGHDTVSWYQQALGQGPQFIFQYYEEEERQRGNFPDRFSGHQFPNYSSELNVNALLLGDSALYLCASSGGQGWEQFFGPGTRLTVL.

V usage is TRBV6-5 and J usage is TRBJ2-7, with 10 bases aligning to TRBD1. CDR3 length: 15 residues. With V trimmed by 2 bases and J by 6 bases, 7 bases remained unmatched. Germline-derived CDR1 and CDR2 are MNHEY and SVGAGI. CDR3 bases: TGTGCCAGCAGTTACACGGGACAGGGGAATCGCGAGCAGTACTTC. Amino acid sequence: CASSYTGQGNREQYF.

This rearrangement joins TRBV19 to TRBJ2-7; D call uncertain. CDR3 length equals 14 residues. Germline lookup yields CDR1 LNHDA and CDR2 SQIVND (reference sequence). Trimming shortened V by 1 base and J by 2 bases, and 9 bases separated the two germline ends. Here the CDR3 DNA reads TGTGCCAGTAGTATAGTGGCAGAGGCCTACGAGCAGTACTTC. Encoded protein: CASSIVAEAYEQYF.

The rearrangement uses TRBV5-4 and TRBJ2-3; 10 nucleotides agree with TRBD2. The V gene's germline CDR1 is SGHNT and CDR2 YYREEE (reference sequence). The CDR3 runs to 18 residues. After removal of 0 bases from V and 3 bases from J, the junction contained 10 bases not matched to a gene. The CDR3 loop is CASSLGLAGPRPTDTQYF. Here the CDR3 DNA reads TGTGCCAGCAGCTTGGGACTAGCGGGCCCTCGTCCTACAGATACGCAGTATTTT.

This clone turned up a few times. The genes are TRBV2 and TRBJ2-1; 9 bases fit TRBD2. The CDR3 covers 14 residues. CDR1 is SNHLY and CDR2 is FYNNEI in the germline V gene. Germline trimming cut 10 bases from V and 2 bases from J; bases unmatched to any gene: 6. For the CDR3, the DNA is TGTGCCACCCAAAAGCGGGGGGCCTACAATGAGCAGTTCTTC. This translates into CATQKRGAYNEQFF. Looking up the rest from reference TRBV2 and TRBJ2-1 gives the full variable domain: EPEVTQTPSHQVTQMGQEVILRCVPISNHLYFYWYRQILGQKVEFLVSFYNNEISEKSEIFDDQFSVERPDGSNFTLKIRSTKLEDSAMYFCATQKRGAYNEQFFGPGTRLTVL.

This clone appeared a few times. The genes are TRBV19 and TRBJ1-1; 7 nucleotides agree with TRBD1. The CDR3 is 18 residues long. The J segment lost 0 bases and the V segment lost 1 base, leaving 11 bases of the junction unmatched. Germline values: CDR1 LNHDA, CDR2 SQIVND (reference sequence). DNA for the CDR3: TGTGCCAGTAGTATAGTAGGAGACAGGGTCCGCATGAACACTGAAGCTTTCTTT. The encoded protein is CASSIVGDRVRMNTEAFF.

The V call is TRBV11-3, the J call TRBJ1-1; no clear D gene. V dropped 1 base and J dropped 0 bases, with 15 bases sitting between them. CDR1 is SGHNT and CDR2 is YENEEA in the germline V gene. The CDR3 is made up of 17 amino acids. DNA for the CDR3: TGTGCCAGCAGCTTAGGTGGAGGGAGTGGGATGAACACTGAAGCTTTCTTT. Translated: CASSLGGGSGMNTEAFF. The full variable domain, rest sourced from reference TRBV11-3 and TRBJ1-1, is EAGVVQSPRYKIIEKKQPVAFWCNPISGHNTLYWYLQNLGQGPELLIRYENEEAVDDSQLPKDRFSAERLKGVDSTLKIQPAELGDSAVYLCASSLGGGSGMNTEAFFGQGTRLTVV.

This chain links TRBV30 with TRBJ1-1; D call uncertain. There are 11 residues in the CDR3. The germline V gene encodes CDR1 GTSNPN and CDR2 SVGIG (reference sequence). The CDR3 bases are TGTGGGGCCAGCCCGAACACTGAAGCTTTCTTT. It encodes CGASPNTEAFF.

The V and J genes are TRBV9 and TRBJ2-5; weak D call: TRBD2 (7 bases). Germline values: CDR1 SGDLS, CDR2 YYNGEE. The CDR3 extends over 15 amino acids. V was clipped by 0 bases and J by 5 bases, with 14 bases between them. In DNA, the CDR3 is TGTGCCAGCAGCGTAGATGCAGGGGAGGGGGAGACCCAGTACTTC. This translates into CASSVDAGEGETQYF.

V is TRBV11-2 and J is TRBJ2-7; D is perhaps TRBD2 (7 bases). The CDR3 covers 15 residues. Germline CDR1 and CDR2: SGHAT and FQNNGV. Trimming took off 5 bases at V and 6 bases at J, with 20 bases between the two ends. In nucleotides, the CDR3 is TGTGCCAGCAGCCCGTTTACAGGGAGGGTGGGCGAGCAGTACTTC. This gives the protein CASSPFTGRVGEQYF. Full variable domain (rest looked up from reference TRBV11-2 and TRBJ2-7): EAGVAQSPRYKIIEKRQSVAFWCNPISGHATLYWYQQILGQGPKLLIQFQNNGVVDDSQLPKDRFSAERLKGVDSTLKIQPAKLEDSAVYLCASSPFTGRVGEQYFGPGTRLTVT.

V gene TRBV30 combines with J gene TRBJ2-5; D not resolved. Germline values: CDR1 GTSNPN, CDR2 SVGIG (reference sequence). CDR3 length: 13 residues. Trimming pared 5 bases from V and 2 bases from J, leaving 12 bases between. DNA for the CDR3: TGTGCCTGGGCCGTGAGCTTTCAAGAGACCCAGTACTTC. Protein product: CAWAVSFQETQYF.

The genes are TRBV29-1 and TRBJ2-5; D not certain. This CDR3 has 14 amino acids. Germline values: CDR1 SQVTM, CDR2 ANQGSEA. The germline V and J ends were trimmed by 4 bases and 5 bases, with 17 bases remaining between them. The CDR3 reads CSVVFMDKEETQYF. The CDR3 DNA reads TGCAGCGTTGTTTTCATGGATAAGGAGGAGACCCAGTACTTC.

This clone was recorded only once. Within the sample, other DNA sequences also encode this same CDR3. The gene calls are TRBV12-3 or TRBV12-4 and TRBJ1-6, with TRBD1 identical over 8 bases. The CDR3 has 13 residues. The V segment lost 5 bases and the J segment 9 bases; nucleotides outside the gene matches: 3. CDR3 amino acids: CASSPTGVSPLHF. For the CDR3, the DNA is TGTGCCAGCAGTCCGACAGGGGTTTCACCCCTCCACTTT.

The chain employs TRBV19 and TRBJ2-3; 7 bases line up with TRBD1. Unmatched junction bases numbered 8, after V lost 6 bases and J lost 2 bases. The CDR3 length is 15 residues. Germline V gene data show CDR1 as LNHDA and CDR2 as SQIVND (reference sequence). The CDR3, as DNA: TGTGCCAGTAGCGACGGGACAGCGGACACAGATACGCAGTATTTT. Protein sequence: CASSDGTADTDTQYF.